Each of the 30 T cell receptor beta chains below was sequenced from the same sample in a study of T cells after yellow fever vaccination. TCRdb redid the calling of the 5' RACE reads with MiXCR, one entry per CDR3 protein. The sample includes about 230,000 distinct CDR3 sequences, 6% to 8% seen only once; the top ten take more than 1%. The sequences come from CD4+ T cells sorted from PBMCs, collected on the day of the yellow fever booster vaccination. The receptors were sampled from a man aged 25 to 40 who received the YFV17D yellow fever vaccine.

This clonotype was observed at least ten times. This chain connects TRBV6-1 to TRBJ2-7; a weak D match, TRBD1 (6 bases). Germline V gene lookup returns CDR1 MNHNS and CDR2 SASEGT. V lost 6 bases to trimming and J lost 4 bases, with 16 bases between them. This CDR3 is built from 14 residues. The DNA for the CDR3 is TGTGCCAGCAGCGCCCGGACAGAGAATTACGAGCAGTACTTC. This codes for CASSARTENYEQYF.

In this sample, this clonotype turned up a few times. The chain couples TRBV20-1 to TRBJ1-4; 7 bases are shared with TRBD1. Trimming removed 1 base from V and 7 bases from J; junction bases left unmatched: 6. Germline CDR1 DFQATT, CDR2 SNEGSKA (reference sequence). The CDR3 contains 14 residues. The CDR3 protein is CSARAGGGSEKLFF. The CDR3 bases are TGCAGTGCTAGAGCAGGGGGGGGTAGTGAAAAACTGTTTTTT.

The CDR3 spells CASSNGLSYNEQFF. The CDR3 bases are TGTGCCAGTAGTAATGGGCTGAGTTACAATGAGCAGTTCTTC. The chain joins TRBV19 to TRBJ2-1; D is unclear. Germline V gives CDR1 LNHDA, CDR2 SQIVND (reference sequence). CDR3 size: 14 residues. Deletions cut 4 bases from V and 4 bases from J, with 11 bases between.

V usage is TRBV24-1 and J usage is TRBJ2-1; 8 bases map to TRBD2. CDR1 KGHDR and CDR2 SFDVKD come from the germline V gene. The CDR3 spans 16 residues. The J segment lost 8 bases and the V segment lost 4 bases, leaving 12 bases of the junction unmatched. CDR3 nucleotides: TGTGCCACCAGTGAAGCCGGGACTAGTACACTTTATGAGCAGTTCTTC. Its translation: CATSEAGTSTLYEQFF.

As DNA, the CDR3 is TGTGCCAGCAGTTTACTCTGGACAGGAAAAGAGACCCAGTACTTC. Residues: CASSLLWTGKETQYF. The rearrangement links TRBV12-3 or TRBV12-4 to TRBJ2-5; 7 bases are shared with TRBD1. The trim removed 2 bases at V and 3 bases at J, leaving 6 bases unmatched. The CDR3 contains 15 residues.

Concerning this clonotype: This may arise from a read error, as a much more abundant clone is one base away. The V and J genes are TRBV19 and TRBJ2-4; D is possibly TRBD2 (6 bases). CDR1 and CDR2 from the germline V gene are LNHDA and SQIVND (reference sequence). The CDR3 has 15 residues. DNA of the CDR3: TGTGCCAGTAGTATTAGGAGGGATCTCAAAAACATGCAGTACTTC. This sequence encodes CASSIRRDLKNMQYF.

This clonotype turned up a few times. The rearrangement links TRBV7-2 to TRBJ1-2, with D unclear. Germline V gene sequence: CDR1 SGHTA, CDR2 FQGNSA. This CDR3 is built from 12 residues. V shed 1 base and J shed 8 bases, with 8 bases lying between them. The CDR3 loop is CASSLGMAGYTF. The CDR3 DNA is TGTGCCAGCAGCTTAGGGATGGCGGGCTACACCTTC. Using reference TRBV7-2 and TRBJ1-2 for the parts outside the CDR3, the full variable domain is GAGVSQSPSNKVTEKGKDVELRCDPISGHTALYWYRQSLGQGLEFLIYFQGNSAPDKSGLPSDRFSAERTGGSVSTLTIQRTQQEDSAVYLCASSLGMAGYTFGSGTRLTVV.

There are many counts of this clonotype. The J gene is TRBJ2-1, the V gene TRBV7-7, with TRBD1 identical over 9 bases. CDR1 and CDR2 from the germline V gene are SSHAT and FNYEAQ (reference sequence). CDR3 length equals 13 residues. V lost 5 bases and J lost 10; bases outside the gene matches: 6. In DNA form, the CDR3 reads TGTGCCAGCAGCCTGGACAGGGGATCCGAGCAGTTCTTC. Protein: CASSLDRGSEQFF.

CDR3 in DNA: TGTGCCAGCAGCCTTGGACGCGCAGGGTCGGAGACCCAGTACTTC. This gives the protein CASSLGRAGSETQYF. The chain links TRBV3-1 to TRBJ2-5; D is possibly TRBD1 (5 bases). The CDR3 is made up of 15 amino acids. Germline-derived CDR1 and CDR2 are LGHDT and YNNKEL (reference sequence). The V gene lost 4 bases and the J gene lost 5 bases, with 17 bases spanning the gap.

This clonotype was observed a handful of times. The chain couples TRBV5-1 to TRBJ1-1; 9 bases match TRBD1. V lost 5 bases and J lost 5; bases outside the gene matches: 10. This CDR3 comprises 15 residues. Germline V gives CDR1 SGHRS, CDR2 YFSETQ. In nucleotides, the CDR3 is TGCGCCAGCAGTGGTGGAGGACAGGGGTTTACTGAAGCTTTCTTT. It specifies CASSGGGQGFTEAFF.

Only one count was recorded for this clonotype. A much larger clone differs by one base, so this may be a read error. The chain carries TRBV3-1 and TRBJ2-3; no firm D call. Germline V gene lookup returns CDR1 LGHDT and CDR2 YNNKEL (reference sequence). The CDR3 consists of 15 residues. The CDR3 region has the DNA TGTGCCAGCTGCCAAGATAGGCAGGCCACAGATACGCAGTATTTT. As protein: CASCQDRQATDTQYF.

This chain connects TRBV4-3 to TRBJ2-1; TRBD2 matches 8 bases. The germline CDR1 and CDR2 sequences are LGHNA and YSLEER. After removal of 4 bases from V and 6 bases from J, the junction contained 8 bases not matched to a gene. The CDR3 extends over 15 amino acids. The CDR3 DNA reads as TGCGCCAGCAGCCCGGGGACTAGAGGCTCCAATGAGCAGTTCTTC. Translation gives CASSPGTRGSNEQFF.

This chain links TRBV29-1 with TRBJ2-5; 7 bases map to TRBD2. V shed 5 bases, J shed 5 bases, and the junction held 5 bases outside the gene matches. The CDR3 has 12 amino acids. Germline CDR1 reads SQVTM; CDR2 reads ANQGSEA. CDR3 loop: CSVRRGSETQYF. Written as DNA, the CDR3 is TGCAGCGTTAGGCGGGGGTCTGAGACCCAGTACTTC.

This clonotype was seen repeatedly, ten times or more. The genes are TRBV7-2 and TRBJ1-6; D might be TRBD1 (6 bases). Trimming removed 4 bases from V and 7 bases from J, with 11 bases in between. The CDR3 is 14 amino acids. Germline V gives CDR1 SGHTA, CDR2 FQGNSA. The CDR3 DNA sequence: TGTGCCAGCAGCTCAAGACAGGAGAATTCACCCCTCCACTTT. It encodes CASSSRQENSPLHF.

This clonotype was counted only a few times. The rearrangement links TRBV4-2 to TRBJ2-7; the D gene is possibly TRBD1 (5 bases). Germline lookup yields CDR1 LGHNA and CDR2 YNFKEQ. V was cut by 0 bases and J by 4 bases, with 10 bases left in between. The CDR3 loop spans 14 amino acids. The CDR3: CASSQDRAGYEQYF. The CDR3 nucleotides read TGTGCCAGCAGCCAAGATCGAGCAGGGTACGAGCAGTACTTC.

This clonotype was counted many times. J is TRBJ2-7 and V is TRBV5-1; TRBD1 agrees at 8 bases. V gave up 0 bases and J gave up 6 bases; unmatched junction bases: 8. The CDR3 is made up of 15 amino acids. The germline gives CDR1 SGHRS, CDR2 YFSETQ. The CDR3 DNA is TGCGCCAGCAGCTTGGATCAGGGGGCAATAGGCGAGCAGTACTTC. Its translation: CASSLDQGAIGEQYF.

The table lists this clonotype with many counts. The gene calls are TRBV7-3 and TRBJ2-2, with 7 nucleotides matching TRBD1. The V segment lost 5 bases and the J segment 5 bases; nucleotides outside the gene matches: 8. Germline CDR1 is SGHTA and CDR2 is FQGTGA. This CDR3 comprises 15 residues. In DNA form, the CDR3 reads TGTGCCAGCAGCCCTGACAGGGATCGTACCGGGGAGCTGTTTTTT. Protein: CASSPDRDRTGELFF.

The V gene is TRBV7-2, the J gene TRBJ2-1, with 9 nucleotides matching TRBD2. Looked up from germline, CDR1 is SGHTA and CDR2 is FQGNSA. V dropped 0 bases and J dropped 3; count of bases not matched to a gene: 9. This CDR3 comprises 18 residues. For the CDR3, the DNA is TGTGCCAGCAGCTTAGCGTCAATTAGCGGGAGAAGCTACAATGAGCAGTTCTTC. Translated: CASSLASISGRSYNEQFF.

This chain joins TRBV10-3 and TRBJ2-1; 8 nucleotides line up with TRBD2. Per the germline V gene, CDR1 is ENHRY and CDR2 is SYGVKD. The CDR3 runs 14 residues. With V trimmed by 8 bases and J by 0 bases, 3 bases remained unmatched. This CDR3 is CAIGSGSSYNEQFF. Here the CDR3 DNA reads TGTGCCATCGGAAGCGGGAGCTCCTACAATGAGCAGTTCTTC.

This clonotype showed up just a few times. V and J are TRBV20-1 and TRBJ1-2; a possible D gene is TRBD1 (6 bases). Germline V gives CDR1 DFQATT, CDR2 SNEGSKA (reference sequence). The V and J ends lost 3 bases and 5 bases respectively, with 16 bases between them. The CDR3 consists of 14 residues. CDR3 sequence reads: CSARKGRGVYGYTF. The DNA for the CDR3 is TGCAGTGCTAGGAAGGGCAGGGGTGTGTATGGCTACACCTTC.

The table lists this clonotype with a few counts. The V call is TRBV6-5, the J call TRBJ2-1; 10 nucleotides align to TRBD2. Germline CDR1 is MNHEY and CDR2 is SVGAGI. The CDR3 is 16 amino acids. V gave up 5 bases and J gave up 6 bases; unmatched junction bases: 10. The CDR3 sequence: CASSRLAGAQTNEQFF. Written as DNA, the CDR3 is TGTGCCAGCAGTAGACTAGCGGGCGCCCAGACCAATGAGCAGTTCTTC.

This clonotype was detected ten times or more. V and J are TRBV20-1 and TRBJ2-5; D is undetermined. The CDR3 is made up of 11 amino acids. V was shortened by 7 bases and J by 2 bases, with 8 bases between the two germline ends. Germline assignment: CDR1 DFQATT and CDR2 SNEGSKA (reference sequence). The CDR3 is CSDVYQETQYF. CDR3 in DNA: TGCAGTGATGTCTATCAAGAGACCCAGTACTTC.

This clonotype was detected only a few times. DNA of the CDR3: TGTGCCAGCAGCTTAGTCCCCCTCCTAGCCAAAAACATTCAGTACTTC. It yields the protein CASSLVPLLAKNIQYF. The gene calls are TRBV7-2 and TRBJ2-4; D gene ambiguous. Germline CDR1 SGHTA, CDR2 FQGNSA. V was trimmed by 1 base and J by 0 bases, leaving 10 bases between them. The CDR3 consists of 16 residues.

V and J are TRBV6-5 and TRBJ2-3; D not certain. V lost 3 bases, J lost 0 bases, and 7 bases lay in between. The CDR3 covers 14 residues. Looked up from germline, CDR1 is MNHEY and CDR2 is SVGAGI. CDR3 sequence (DNA): TGTGCCAGCAGTTATGCCCGCAGCACAGATACGCAGTATTTT. Its protein is CASSYARSTDTQYF.

A few counts support this clonotype. The V gene is TRBV12-3 or TRBV12-4, the J gene TRBJ2-2; unclear D gene. Trimming took off 3 bases at V and 1 base at J, with 3 bases between the two ends. The CDR3 has 13 residues. The CDR3 DNA is TGTGCCAGCAGTTTCTGGAACACCGGGGAGCTGTTTTTT. This sequence encodes CASSFWNTGELFF.

The gene calls are TRBV20-1 and TRBJ2-4; D is possibly TRBD2 (5 bases). Germline CDR1 and CDR2: DFQATT and SNEGSKA (reference sequence). V was shortened by 6 bases and J by 6 bases, with 21 bases between the two germline ends. There are 15 residues in the CDR3. The DNA for the CDR3 is TGCAGTGCGAGCGGATGGGAAGCCGACGTAAACATTCAGTACTTC. Its translation is CSASGWEADVNIQYF.

The sample holds a few counts of this clonotype. The V call is TRBV20-1, the J call TRBJ2-3; TRBD2 matches 7 bases. This CDR3 comprises 14 residues. J was trimmed by 3 bases and V by 0 bases; bases with no gene match: 3. CDR1 is DFQATT and CDR2 is SNEGSKA in the germline V gene (reference sequence). CDR3 amino acids: CSARDRRETDTQYF. The CDR3 DNA sequence: TGCAGTGCTAGAGACCGGCGGGAGACAGATACGCAGTATTTT.

This clonotype has a count of ten or more. V usage is TRBV7-2 and J usage is TRBJ2-3; 9 bases are shared with TRBD2. The V gene end was trimmed by 10 bases and the J gene end by 8 bases; junction bases not matched to a gene: 10. CDR1 and CDR2 from the germline V gene are SGHTA and FQGNSA. The CDR3 consists of 13 residues. The CDR3 reads CATGIAGDPTQYF. The CDR3 DNA follows: TGTGCCACGGGGATAGCGGGAGACCCTACGCAGTATTTT. The whole variable domain, remainder taken from reference TRBV7-2 and TRBJ2-3, is GAGVSQSPSNKVTEKGKDVELRCDPISGHTALYWYRQSLGQGLEFLIYFQGNSAPDKSGLPSDRFSAERTGGSVSTLTIQRTQQEDSAVYLCATGIAGDPTQYFGPGTRLTVL.

The V and J genes are TRBV6-2 or TRBV6-3 and TRBJ2-7; D is uncertain. The V end lost 8 bases, the J end lost 0 bases, and 5 bases lay between the germline ends. Germline CDR1 is MNHEY and CDR2 is SVGEGT. This CDR3 is built from 11 residues. The CDR3 sequence: CASLISYEQYF. CDR3 bases: TGTGCCAGCTTGATCTCCTACGAGCAGTACTTC.

This clonotype was observed at least ten times. The rearrangement joins TRBV12-3 or TRBV12-4 to TRBJ2-5; possibly TRBD2 for D (7 bases). CDR3 size: 15 residues. The germline V and J ends were trimmed by 4 bases and 5 bases, with 17 bases remaining between them. The CDR3 nucleotides are TGTGCCAGCAGTTCCCGGTTTGGGAGGGGGGAGACCCAGTACTTC. It encodes CASSSRFGRGETQYF.